This T cell receptor beta chain came from a study of cytomegalovirus exposure and HLA in healthy donors. Across the study: The same platform was used for the roughly 130 validation repertoires as for the roughly 660 first-cohort repertoires, as reported in a later analysis. Study-wide results and limits: Associated with cytomegalovirus, according to the listing, were 150 to 200 TCR beta chains.

The validation cohort, a group of more than 100 subjects, included the donors and was separate from the approximately 700-subject first cohort. This clone was detected a few times. Its specificity is not known. In the same sample, other DNA sequences code for this CDR3. Profiled with immunoSEQ multiplex PCR; TCRdb holds only in-frame clones, not every one. This sample yields 150,000 to 200,000 clones, of which about four fifths are seen a single time; 2.5% to 3.5% belongs to the top ten. Material for sequencing was PBMCs. This receptor was obtained from a young woman in good health and CMV-seropositive.

CDR3 nucleotide sequence: TGTGCCAGCACGAGGGGGGAGACCCAGTACTTC. This codes for CASTRGETQYF. V gene TRBV2 combines with J gene TRBJ2-5; D may be TRBD1 (6 bases). V was shortened by 7 bases and J by 5 bases, with 8 bases between the two germline ends. The CDR3 spans 11 residues. The germline V gene encodes CDR1 SNHLY and CDR2 FYNNEI.